This T cell receptor (beta chain) was sequenced for a study of blood T cell repertoires in COVID-19. The wider study: COVID-19 samples from acute and convalescent phases originated in the United States, Italy and Spain. Sources were T cells, B-cell-depleted T cells, or PBMCs; the material itself was cDNA or gDNA.

The CDR3 runs to 14 residues. Germline-derived CDR1 and CDR2 are MNHEY and SVGAGI. With 6 bases removed from V and 0 bases from J, the gap between germline ends came to 12 bases. Authors' analysis steps: By means of reference gene primer amplification, nucleated cell counts were estimated. Using immunoSEQ multiplex PCR, the repertoire was profiled, and TCRdb retains in-frame clones only, with some absent. V, J and clone size were drawn from that table, and D and trimming were deduced from the DNA. The sample holds 350,000 to 450,000 clones, around 84% seen once. Specimen: peripheral blood. The source of this sequence is a woman under 30 with acute or convalescent COVID-19. The V gene is TRBV6-5, the J gene TRBJ2-7; D is unresolved. DNA of the CDR3: TGTGCCAGCAGCCGAATACAGAGCTCCTACGAGCAGTACTTC. Its translation is CASSRIQSSYEQYF.